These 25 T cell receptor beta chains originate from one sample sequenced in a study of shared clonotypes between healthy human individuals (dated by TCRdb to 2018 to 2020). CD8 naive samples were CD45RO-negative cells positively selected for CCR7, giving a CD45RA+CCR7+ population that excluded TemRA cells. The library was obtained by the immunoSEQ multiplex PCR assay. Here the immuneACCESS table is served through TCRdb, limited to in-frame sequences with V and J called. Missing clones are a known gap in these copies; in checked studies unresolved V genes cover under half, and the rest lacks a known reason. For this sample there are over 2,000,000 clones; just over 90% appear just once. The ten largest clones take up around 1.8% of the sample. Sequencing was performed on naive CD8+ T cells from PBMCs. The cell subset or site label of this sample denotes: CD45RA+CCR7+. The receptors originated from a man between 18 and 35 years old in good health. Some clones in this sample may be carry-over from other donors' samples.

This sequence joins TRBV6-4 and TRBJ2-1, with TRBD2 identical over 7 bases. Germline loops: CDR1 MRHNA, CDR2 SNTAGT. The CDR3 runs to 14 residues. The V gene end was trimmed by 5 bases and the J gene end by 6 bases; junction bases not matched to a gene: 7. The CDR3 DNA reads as TGTGCCAGCAGTCCCGGGACTACAGGCAATGAGCAGTTCTTC. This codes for CASSPGTTGNEQFF.

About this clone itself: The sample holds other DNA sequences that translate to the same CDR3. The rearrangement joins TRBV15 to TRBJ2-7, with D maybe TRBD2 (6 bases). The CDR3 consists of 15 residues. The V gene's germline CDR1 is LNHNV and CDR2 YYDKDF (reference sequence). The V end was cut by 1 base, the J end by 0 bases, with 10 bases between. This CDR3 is CATSRAGTYSYEQYF. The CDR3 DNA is TGTGCCACCAGCAGAGCCGGGACTTACTCCTACGAGCAGTACTTC.

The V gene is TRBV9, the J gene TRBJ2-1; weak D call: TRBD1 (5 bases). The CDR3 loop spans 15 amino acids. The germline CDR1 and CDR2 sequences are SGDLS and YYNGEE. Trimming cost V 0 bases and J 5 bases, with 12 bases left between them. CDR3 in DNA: TGTGCCAGCAGCGTAGAGCAGGGATCGCACAATGAGCAGTTCTTC. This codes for CASSVEQGSHNEQFF.

CDR3 sequence reads: CASSLTSGSTYEQYF. CDR3 sequence (DNA): TGTGCCAGCAGCTTAACATCGGGGAGCACCTACGAGCAGTACTTC. The rearrangement links TRBV7-3 to TRBJ2-7, with D maybe TRBD2 (5 bases). CDR1 SGHTA and CDR2 FQGTGA come from the germline V gene. V was cut by 0 bases and J by 2 bases, with 11 bases left in between. This CDR3 is built from 15 residues.

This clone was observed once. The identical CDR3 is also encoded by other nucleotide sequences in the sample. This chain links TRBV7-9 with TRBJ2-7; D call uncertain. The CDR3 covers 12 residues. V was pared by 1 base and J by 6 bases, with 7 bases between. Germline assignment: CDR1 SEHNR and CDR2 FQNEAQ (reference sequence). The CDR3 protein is CASSLGVSEQYF. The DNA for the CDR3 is TGTGCCAGCAGCTTAGGGGTATCCGAGCAGTACTTC.

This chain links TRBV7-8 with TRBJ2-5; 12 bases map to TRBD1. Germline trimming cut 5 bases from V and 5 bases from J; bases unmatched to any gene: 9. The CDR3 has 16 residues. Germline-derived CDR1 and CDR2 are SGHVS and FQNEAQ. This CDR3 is CASSRRDRGQGETQYF. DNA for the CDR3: TGTGCCAGCAGCCGGCGGGACAGGGGGCAAGGGGAGACCCAGTACTTC.

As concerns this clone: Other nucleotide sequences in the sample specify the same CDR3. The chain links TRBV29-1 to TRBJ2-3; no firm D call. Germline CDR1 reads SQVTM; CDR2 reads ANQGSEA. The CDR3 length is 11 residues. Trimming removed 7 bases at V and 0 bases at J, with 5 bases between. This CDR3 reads CSADSTDTQYF. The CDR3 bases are TGCAGCGCTGACAGCACAGATACGCAGTATTTT.

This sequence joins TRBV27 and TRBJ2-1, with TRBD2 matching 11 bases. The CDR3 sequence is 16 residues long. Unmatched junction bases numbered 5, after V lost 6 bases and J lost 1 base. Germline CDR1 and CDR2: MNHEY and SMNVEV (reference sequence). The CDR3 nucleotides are TGTGCCAGCAGGGTGACTAGCGGGGTTTCCTACAATGAGCAGTTCTTC. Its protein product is CASRVTSGVSYNEQFF.

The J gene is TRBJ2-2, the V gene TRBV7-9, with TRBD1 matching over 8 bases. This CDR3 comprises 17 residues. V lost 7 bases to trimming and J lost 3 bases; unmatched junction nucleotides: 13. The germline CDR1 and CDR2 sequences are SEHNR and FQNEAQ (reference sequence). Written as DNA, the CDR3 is TGTGCCAGCACCCCGGACAGGGAAGTAGATTACACCGGGGAGCTGTTTTTT. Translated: CASTPDREVDYTGELFF.

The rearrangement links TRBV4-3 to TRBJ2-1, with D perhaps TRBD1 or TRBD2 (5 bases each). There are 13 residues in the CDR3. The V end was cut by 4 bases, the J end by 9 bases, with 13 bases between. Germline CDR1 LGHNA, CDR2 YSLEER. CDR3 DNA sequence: TGCGCCAGCAGCCGCCGTTGGGGACCTGAGCAGTTCTTC. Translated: CASSRRWGPEQFF.

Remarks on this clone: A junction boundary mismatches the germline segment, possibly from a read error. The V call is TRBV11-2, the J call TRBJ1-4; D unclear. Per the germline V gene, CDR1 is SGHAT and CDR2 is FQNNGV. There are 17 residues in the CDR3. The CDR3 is CASSLEDFWEVNEKLFF. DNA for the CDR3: TGTGCCAGCAGCCTAGAAGATTTTTGGGAAGTTAATGAAAAACTGTTTTTT.

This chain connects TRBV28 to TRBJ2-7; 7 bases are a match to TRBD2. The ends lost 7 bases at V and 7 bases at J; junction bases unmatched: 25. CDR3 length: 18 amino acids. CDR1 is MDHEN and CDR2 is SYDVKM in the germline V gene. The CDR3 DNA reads TGTGCCAGCATCCCTTCCCGGCCTCGCGGGAGCCTCCGTCAGGAGCAGTACTTC. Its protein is CASIPSRPRGSLRQEQYF. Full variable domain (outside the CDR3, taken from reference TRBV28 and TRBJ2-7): DVKVTQSSRYLVKRTGEKVFLECVQDMDHENMFWYRQDPGLGLRLIYFSYDVKMKEKGDIPEGYSVSREKKERFSLILESASTNQTSMYLCASIPSRPRGSLRQEQYFGPGTRLTVT.

CDR3 in DNA: TGTGCCAGCAGTGTTGGGATTGGGAGACACAATGAGCAGTTCTTC. Amino acids: CASSVGIGRHNEQFF. V is TRBV6-4 and J is TRBJ2-1; D possibly corresponds to TRBD2 (5 bases). CDR3 length equals 15 residues. V shed 4 bases and J shed 5 bases, with 15 bases lying between them. Germline CDR1 and CDR2: MRHNA and SNTAGT.

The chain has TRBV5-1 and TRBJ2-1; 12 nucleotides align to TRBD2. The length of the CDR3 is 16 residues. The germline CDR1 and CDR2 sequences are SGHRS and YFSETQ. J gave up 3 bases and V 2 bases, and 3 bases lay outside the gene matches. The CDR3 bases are TGCGCCAGCAGCTTACTAGCGGGAGGCCTCTACAATGAGCAGTTCTTC. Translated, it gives CASSLLAGGLYNEQFF.

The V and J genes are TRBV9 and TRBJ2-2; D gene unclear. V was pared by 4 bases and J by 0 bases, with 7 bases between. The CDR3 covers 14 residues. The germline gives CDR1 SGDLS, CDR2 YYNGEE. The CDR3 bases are TGTGCCAGCAGCCTCCCCACGAACACCGGGGAGCTGTTTTTT. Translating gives CASSLPTNTGELFF.

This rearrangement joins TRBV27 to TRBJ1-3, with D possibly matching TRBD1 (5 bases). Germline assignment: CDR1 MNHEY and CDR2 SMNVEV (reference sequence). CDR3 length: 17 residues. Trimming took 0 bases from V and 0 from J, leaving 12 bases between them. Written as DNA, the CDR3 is TGTGCCAGCAGTTTATCGATACAGGAGAGCTCTGGAAACACCATATATTTT. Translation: CASSLSIQESSGNTIYF.

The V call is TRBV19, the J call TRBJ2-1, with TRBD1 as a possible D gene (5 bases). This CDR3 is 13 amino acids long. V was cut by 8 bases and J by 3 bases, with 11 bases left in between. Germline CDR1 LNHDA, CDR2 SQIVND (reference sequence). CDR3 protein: CASGASLYNEQFF. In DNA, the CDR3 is TGTGCCAGTGGGGCTAGTCTCTACAATGAGCAGTTCTTC.

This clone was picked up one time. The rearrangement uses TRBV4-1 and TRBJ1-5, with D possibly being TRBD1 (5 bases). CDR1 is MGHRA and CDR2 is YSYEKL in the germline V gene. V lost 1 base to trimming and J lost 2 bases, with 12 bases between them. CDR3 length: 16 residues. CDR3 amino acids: CASSQVGGSRNQPQHF. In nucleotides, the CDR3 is TGCGCCAGCAGCCAAGTTGGGGGGTCTCGCAATCAGCCCCAGCATTTT.

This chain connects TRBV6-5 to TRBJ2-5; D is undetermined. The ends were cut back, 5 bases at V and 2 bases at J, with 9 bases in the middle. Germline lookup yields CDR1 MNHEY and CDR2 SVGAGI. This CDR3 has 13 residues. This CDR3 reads CASSKQLQETQYF. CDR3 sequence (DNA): TGTGCCAGCAGTAAACAGCTGCAAGAGACCCAGTACTTC.

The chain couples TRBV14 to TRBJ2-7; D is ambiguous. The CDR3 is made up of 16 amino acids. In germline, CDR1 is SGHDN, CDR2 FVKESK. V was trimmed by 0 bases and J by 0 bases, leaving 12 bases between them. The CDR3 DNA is TGTGCCAGCAGCCAAGATCGGACCCAGAGCTCCTACGAGCAGTACTTC. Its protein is CASSQDRTQSSYEQYF. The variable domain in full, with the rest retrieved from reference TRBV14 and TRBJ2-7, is EAGVTQFPSHSVIEKGQTVTLRCDPISGHDNLYWYRRVMGKEIKFLLHFVKESKQDESGMPNNRFLAERTGGTYSTLKVQPAELEDSGVYFCASSQDRTQSSYEQYFGPGTRLTVT.

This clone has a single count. The chain's CDR3 is CASSTGTAARTDTQYF. DNA of the CDR3: TGTGCCAGCAGCACCGGGACTGCAGCCCGCACAGATACGCAGTATTTT. The chain has TRBV9 and TRBJ2-3; a possible D gene is TRBD2 (6 bases). The CDR3 runs to 16 residues. With 4 bases removed from V and 1 base from J, the gap between germline ends came to 16 bases. The germline V gene has CDR1 SGDLS and CDR2 YYNGEE.

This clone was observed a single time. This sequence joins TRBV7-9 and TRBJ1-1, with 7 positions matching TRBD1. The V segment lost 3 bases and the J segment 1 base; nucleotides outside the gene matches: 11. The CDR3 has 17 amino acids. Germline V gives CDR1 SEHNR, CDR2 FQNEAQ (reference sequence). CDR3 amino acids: CASSFVQGGAGNTEAFF. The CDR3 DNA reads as TGTGCCAGCAGCTTCGTCCAGGGGGGCGCGGGGAACACTGAAGCTTTCTTT.

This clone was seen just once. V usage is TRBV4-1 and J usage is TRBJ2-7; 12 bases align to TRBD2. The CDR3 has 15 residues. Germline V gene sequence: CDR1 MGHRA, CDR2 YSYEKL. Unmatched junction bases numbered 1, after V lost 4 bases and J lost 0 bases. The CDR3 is CASSRLAGASYEQYF. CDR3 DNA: TGCGCCAGCAGCCGACTAGCGGGAGCCTCCTACGAGCAGTACTTC.

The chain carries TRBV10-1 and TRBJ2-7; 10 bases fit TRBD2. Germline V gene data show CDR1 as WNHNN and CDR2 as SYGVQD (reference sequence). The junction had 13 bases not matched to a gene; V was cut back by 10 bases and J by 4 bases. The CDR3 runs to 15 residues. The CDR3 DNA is TGCGCCAACCGAAAACGCACTAGCGGGACATACGAGCAGTACTTC. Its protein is CANRKRTSGTYEQYF.

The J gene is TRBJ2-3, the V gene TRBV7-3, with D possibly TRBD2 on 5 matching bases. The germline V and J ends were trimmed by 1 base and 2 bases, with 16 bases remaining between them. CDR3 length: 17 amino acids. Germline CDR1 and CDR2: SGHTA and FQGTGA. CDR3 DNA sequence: TGTGCCAGCAGCTTAAGCGGTGGCAGACTAATCACAGATACGCAGTATTTT. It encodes CASSLSGGRLITDTQYF.